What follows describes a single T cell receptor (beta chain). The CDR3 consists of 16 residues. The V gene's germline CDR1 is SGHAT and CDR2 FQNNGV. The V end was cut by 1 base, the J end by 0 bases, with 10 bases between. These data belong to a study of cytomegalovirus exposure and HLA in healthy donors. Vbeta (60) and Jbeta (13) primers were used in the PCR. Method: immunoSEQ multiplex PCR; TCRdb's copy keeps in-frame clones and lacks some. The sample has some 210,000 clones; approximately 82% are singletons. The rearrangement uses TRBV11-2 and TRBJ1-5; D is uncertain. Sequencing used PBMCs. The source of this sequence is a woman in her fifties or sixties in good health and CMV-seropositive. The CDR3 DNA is TGTGCCAGCAGCTTAGGAGTCGGAGATAGCAATCAGCCCCAGCATTTT. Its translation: CASSLGVGDSNQPQHF.